This T cell receptor beta chain came from a study of T cell responses to AZD1222 COVID-19 vaccine. The germline V gene encodes CDR1 MDHEN and CDR2 SYDVKM. The CDR3 spans 15 residues. V lost 1 base and J 4 bases, leaving 8 bases between the germline ends. Data came from immunoSEQ multiplex PCR; TCRdb stores just in-frame clones and leaves some out. Of about 84,000 clones in the sample, 70% to 90% are singletons; the top ten hold about an eighth. The receptor comes from an adult who received the AZD1222 COVID-19 vaccine. The input for sequencing was peripheral blood, taken 28 days after the second AZD1222 dose. The gene calls are TRBV28 and TRBJ1-6; D unclear. The CDR3 protein is CASSLSSQYNSPLHF. CDR3 in DNA: TGTGCCAGCAGTTTATCATCACAGTATAATTCACCCCTCCACTTT.